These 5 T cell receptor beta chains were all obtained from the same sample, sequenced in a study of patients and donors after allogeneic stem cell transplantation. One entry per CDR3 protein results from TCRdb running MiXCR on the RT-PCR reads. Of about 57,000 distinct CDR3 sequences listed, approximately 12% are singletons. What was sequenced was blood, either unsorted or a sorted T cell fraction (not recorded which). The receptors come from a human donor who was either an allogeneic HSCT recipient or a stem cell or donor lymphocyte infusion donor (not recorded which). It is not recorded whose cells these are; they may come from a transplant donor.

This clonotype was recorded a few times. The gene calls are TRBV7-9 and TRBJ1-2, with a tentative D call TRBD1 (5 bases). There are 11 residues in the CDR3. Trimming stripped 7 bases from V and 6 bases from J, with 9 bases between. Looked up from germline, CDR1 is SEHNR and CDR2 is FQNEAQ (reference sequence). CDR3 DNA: TGTGCCAGCACCGTGGGGGATGGCTACACCTTC. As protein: CASTVGDGYTF.

In DNA form, the CDR3 reads TGTGCCAGCAGTTTCCGACTGAGCTCCTACAATGAGCAGTTCTTC. Its protein is CASSFRLSSYNEQFF. The V and J genes are TRBV11-2 and TRBJ2-1; D uncertain. This CDR3 is built from 15 residues. V lost 6 bases and J lost 0, with 12 bases in between. The germline V gene encodes CDR1 SGHAT and CDR2 FQNNGV.

The CDR3, as DNA: TGTGCCAGTAGTATTTATGGCAGGGTGGGTCAGCCCCAGCATTTT. Amino acid sequence: CASSIYGRVGQPQHF. The J gene is TRBJ1-5, the V gene TRBV19, with D tentatively TRBD1 (5 bases). The CDR3 has 15 residues. V was pared by 3 bases and J by 6 bases, with 15 bases between. Germline lookup yields CDR1 LNHDA and CDR2 SQIVND (reference sequence).

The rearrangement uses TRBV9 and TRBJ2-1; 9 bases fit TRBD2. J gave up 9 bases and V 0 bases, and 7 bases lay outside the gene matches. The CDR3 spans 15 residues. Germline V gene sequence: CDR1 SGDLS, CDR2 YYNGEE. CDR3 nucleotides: TGTGCCAGCAGCGTAGAGTCGGCTAGCGGGACTGAGCAGTTCTTC. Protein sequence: CASSVESASGTEQFF.

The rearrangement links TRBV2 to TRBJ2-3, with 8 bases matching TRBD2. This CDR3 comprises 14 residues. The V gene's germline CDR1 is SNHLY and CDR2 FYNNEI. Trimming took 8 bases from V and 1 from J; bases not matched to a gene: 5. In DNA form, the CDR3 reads TGTGCCAGCCCCGGAGCGGGAGGCACAGATACGCAGTATTTT. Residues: CASPGAGGTDTQYF.